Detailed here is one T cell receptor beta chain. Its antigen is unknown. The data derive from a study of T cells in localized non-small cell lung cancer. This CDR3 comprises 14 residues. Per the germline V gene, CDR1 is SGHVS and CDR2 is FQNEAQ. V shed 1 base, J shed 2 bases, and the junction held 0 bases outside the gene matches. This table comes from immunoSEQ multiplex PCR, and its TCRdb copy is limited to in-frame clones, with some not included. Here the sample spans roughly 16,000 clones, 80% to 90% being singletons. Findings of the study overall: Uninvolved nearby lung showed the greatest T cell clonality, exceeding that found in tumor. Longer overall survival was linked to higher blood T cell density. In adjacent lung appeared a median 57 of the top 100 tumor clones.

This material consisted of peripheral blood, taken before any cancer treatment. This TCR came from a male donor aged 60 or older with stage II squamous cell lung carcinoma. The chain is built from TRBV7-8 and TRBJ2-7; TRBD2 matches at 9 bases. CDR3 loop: CASSLGLAAYEQYF. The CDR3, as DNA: TGTGCCAGCAGCTTAGGACTAGCGGCCTACGAGCAGTACTTC.